A selection of T cell receptor beta chains follows, all from one sample in a study of T cells after yellow fever vaccination. TCRdb re-derived calls from the 5' RACE reads in MiXCR, one entry per CDR3 protein. The sample comprises under 500,000 distinct CDR3 sequences, 15% to 20% of which are singletons, and roughly a sixth rests with the top ten. Sequences were derived from PBMCs, sampled before the yellow fever booster vaccination. The receptors were sampled from a man aged 18 to 30 who received the YFV17D yellow fever vaccine. CDR3s include the opening cysteine and the closing phenylalanine or tryptophan. D genes are given only for firm matches. Only part of the rows carry a size: once, few, many, or a class if the clone is expanded.

many	NA	TRBV4-2	TRBJ2-7	CASSPDTSYEQYF	TGTGCCAGCAGCCCGGACACATCCTACGAGCAGTACTTC
NA	NA	TRBV20-1	TRBJ2-5	CSARSGGVAETQYF	TGCAGTGCTAGAAGTGGGGGTGTGGCGGAGACCCAGTACTTC
few	NA	TRBV7-2	TRBJ2-5	CASSFVQQETQYF	TGTGCCAGCAGCTTCGTCCAGCAAGAGACCCAGTACTTC
NA	NA	TRBV4-3	TRBJ1-1	CASSQESLATEAFF	TGCGCCAGCAGCCAAGAAAGTCTGGCCACTGAAGCTTTCTTT
few	NA	TRBV4-3	TRBJ2-3	CASSSGPRTDTQYF	TGCGCCAGCAGCTCCGGACCGCGGACAGATACGCAGTATTTT
NA	NA	TRBV29-1	TRBJ2-7	CSATQGLRAGEQYF	TGCAGCGCCACCCAAGGCCTCAGGGCCGGCGAGCAGTACTTC
NA	TRBD1	TRBV29-1	TRBJ2-3	CSVDFWTGKVDTQYF	TGCAGCGTTGATTTTTGGACAGGGAAAGTGGATACGCAGTATTTT
NA	NA	TRBV7-2	TRBJ2-3	CASSSYPPDTQYF	TGTGCCAGCAGCTCCTACCCGCCAGATACGCAGTATTTT
NA	TRBD2	TRBV6-2/TRBV6-3	TRBJ2-3	CASSYSVLAGGPDTQYF	TGTGCCAGCAGTTACTCGGTGCTAGCGGGGGGGCCAGATACGCAGTATTTT
NA	NA	TRBV6-2/TRBV6-3	TRBJ2-2	CASSSMIFGYHANTGELFF	TGTGCCAGCAGTTCAATGATATTTGGGTATCACGCGAACACCGGGGAGCTGTTTTTT
few	TRBD2	TRBV5-1	TRBJ2-5	CASSMGTSGEVETQYF	TGCGCCAGCAGCATGGGGACTAGCGGGGAGGTGGAGACCCAGTACTTC
NA	NA	TRBV5-1	TRBJ1-2	CASSTGTANGYTF	TGCGCCAGCAGCACCGGGACGGCGAATGGCTACACCTTC
NA	TRBD2	TRBV12-3/TRBV12-4	TRBJ2-5	CASRPLSLAGQETQYF	TGTGCCAGCAGGCCCCTCTCACTAGCGGGGCAAGAGACCCAGTACTTC
NA	NA	TRBV7-9	TRBJ2-5	CASSLEYLGAGETQYF	TGTGCCAGCAGCTTAGAGTACCTCGGGGCCGGGGAGACCCAGTACTTC
few	NA	TRBV7-2	TRBJ2-1	CASSLPGFLSGEQFF	TGTGCCAGCAGCTTGCCGGGTTTCTTATCGGGTGAGCAGTTCTTC
NA	NA	TRBV6-6	TRBJ1-2	CASQNPRVDYGYTF	TGTGCCAGCCAAAACCCCAGGGTCGACTATGGCTACACCTTC
NA	TRBD2	TRBV7-2	TRBJ2-1	CASSPPGLAVDEQFF	TGTGCCAGCAGCCCCCCGGGACTAGCGGTCGATGAGCAGTTCTTC
few	NA	TRBV5-6	TRBJ2-1	CASSLVTRVVHNEQFF	TGTGCCAGCAGCTTGGTCACCAGGGTGGTCCACAATGAGCAGTTCTTC
few	NA	TRBV29-1	TRBJ2-2	CSGGDTYTGELFF	TGCAGCGGGGGGGACACCTACACCGGGGAGCTGTTTTTT
few	TRBD1	TRBV7-3	TRBJ2-6	CASSGWGTESSSGANVLTF	TGTGCCAGCAGCGGGTGGGGGACAGAGAGTAGCTCTGGGGCCAACGTCCTGACTTTC
NA	NA	TRBV11-2	TRBJ2-7	CASSTYRAGSVYEQYF	TGTGCCAGCAGCACCTACAGAGCCGGTTCCGTATACGAGCAGTACTTC
few	NA	TRBV29-1	TRBJ2-1	CSVEPRAGVDEQFF	TGCAGCGTTGAACCCAGGGCGGGCGTCGATGAGCAGTTCTTC
NA	NA	TRBV3-1	TRBJ2-5	CASSRGPGKGETQYF	TGTGCCAGCAGCCGGGGACCAGGGAAGGGCGAGACCCAGTACTTC
few	NA	TRBV18	TRBJ2-2	CASSPLLRNTGELFF	TGTGCCAGCTCACCACTTTTGCGAAACACCGGGGAGCTGTTTTTT
NA	NA	TRBV7-2	TRBJ2-5	CASNDMASGTQYF	TGTGCCAGCAACGACATGGCCTCTGGGACCCAGTACTTC
NA	TRBD1	TRBV12-3/TRBV12-4	TRBJ2-1	CASSTGGKNEQFF	TGTGCCAGCAGCACAGGGGGAAAGAATGAGCAGTTCTTC
NA	TRBD2	TRBV6-2/TRBV6-3	TRBJ2-7	CASSVAGGPYEQYF	TGTGCCAGCAGTGTAGCGGGGGGACCCTACGAGCAGTACTTC
NA	NA	TRBV29-1	TRBJ1-2	CSASRDMGDYTF	TGCAGCGCGTCCCGGGACATGGGGGACTACACCTTC
few	NA	TRBV6-6	TRBJ1-1	CASSYGDSRSNTEAFF	TGTGCCAGCAGTTACGGTGACAGTCGATCGAACACTGAAGCTTTCTTT
few	TRBD1	TRBV3-1	TRBJ1-1	CASSQRGTGEAFF	TGTGCCAGCAGCCAAAGAGGGACAGGGGAGGCTTTCTTT
few	NA	TRBV5-1	TRBJ2-5	CASSLETGETQYF	TGCGCCAGCAGCTTGGAGACAGGAGAGACCCAGTACTTC
NA	NA	TRBV5-1	TRBJ1-1	CASSLEAGIDTEAFF	TGCGCCAGCAGCTTGGAGGCAGGGATAGACACTGAAGCTTTCTTT
few	TRBD1	TRBV28	TRBJ2-6	CASSFTGQVVSGANVLTF	TGTGCCAGCAGTTTTACAGGACAGGTGGTCTCTGGGGCCAACGTCCTGACTTTC
NA	NA	TRBV20-1	TRBJ2-7	CSAREDGSSYEQYF	TGCAGTGCTAGAGAGGATGGGAGCTCCTACGAGCAGTACTTC
NA	NA	TRBV6-5	TRBJ1-1	CASSYSYSGSTPHTEAFF	TGTGCCAGCAGTTACTCGTATTCAGGTTCAACACCACACACTGAAGCTTTCTTT
few	NA	TRBV4-1	TRBJ2-7	CASSYDKPYEQYF	TGCGCCAGCAGCTACGACAAGCCCTACGAGCAGTACTTC
NA	TRBD2	TRBV29-1	TRBJ2-2	CSVAPTSGGVGGELFF	TGCAGCGTTGCACCCACTAGCGGGGGGGTCGGCGGGGAGCTGTTTTTT
NA	NA	TRBV4-3	TRBJ2-5	CASSRRPYQETQYF	TGCGCCAGCAGCAGACGTCCGTACCAAGAGACCCAGTACTTC
NA	NA	TRBV2	TRBJ1-5	CASRPRHLRNQPQHF	TGTGCCAGCAGACCGAGGCACCTTCGCAATCAGCCCCAGCATTTT
NA	NA	TRBV6-5	TRBJ2-3	CASSYSPDSSTDTQYF	TGTGCCAGCAGTTACTCTCCGGACTCCAGCACAGATACGCAGTATTTT
few	TRBD1	TRBV5-6	TRBJ2-5	CASSKDRGETQYF	TGTGCCAGCAGCAAAGACAGGGGGGAGACCCAGTACTTC
NA	TRBD1	TRBV6-5	TRBJ1-6	CASSYRTGSNSPLHF	TGTGCCAGCAGTTACAGGACAGGGTCTAATTCACCCCTCCACTTT
NA	TRBD2	TRBV7-2	TRBJ2-5	CASSLSAWWGGETQYF	TGTGCCAGCAGCTTAAGTGCGTGGTGGGGGGGAGAGACCCAGTACTTC
few	TRBD1	TRBV6-6	TRBJ1-1	CASSQGQGKRYTEAFF	TGTGCCAGCAGTCAGGGACAGGGGAAAAGATACACTGAAGCTTTCTTT
NA	NA	TRBV15	TRBJ1-1	CATSRGGVANTEAFF	TGTGCCACCAGCAGAGGAGGGGTGGCGAACACTGAAGCTTTCTTT
NA	TRBD1	TRBV28	TRBJ2-2	CASRAQGITGELFF	TGTGCCAGCAGAGCACAGGGGATCACCGGGGAGCTGTTTTTT
few	TRBD1	TRBV20-1	TRBJ2-7	CSATDRERSSYEQYF	TGCAGTGCTACAGACAGGGAACGTTCTTCCTACGAGCAGTACTTC
NA	NA	TRBV20-1	TRBJ1-2	CSAEVGWSGYTF	TGCAGTGCTGAAGTGGGTTGGAGTGGCTACACCTTC
many	NA	TRBV7-2	TRBJ1-2	CASSPQTGSYGYTF	TGTGCCAGCAGCCCCCAAACAGGGAGCTATGGCTACACCTTC
few	NA	TRBV5-5	TRBJ1-1	CASSLEGQSYEAFF	TGTGCCAGCAGCTTGGAAGGGCAGAGTTATGAAGCTTTCTTT
few	TRBD1	TRBV5-1	TRBJ1-1	CASSWGTGYLNTEAFF	TGCGCCAGCAGCTGGGGGACAGGGTATCTGAACACTGAAGCTTTCTTT
few	NA	TRBV6-1	TRBJ1-2	CASSELYRDTAIHGYTF	TGTGCCAGCAGTGAATTGTACAGGGATACTGCGATTCATGGCTACACCTTC
few	TRBD1	TRBV10-3	TRBJ2-7	CAISESRTGGASYEQYF	TGTGCCATCAGTGAGTCCCGGACAGGGGGCGCATCCTACGAGCAGTACTTC
few	NA	TRBV9	TRBJ1-5	CASSGRDSNQPQHF	TGTGCCAGCAGCGGACGAGACAGTAATCAGCCCCAGCATTTT